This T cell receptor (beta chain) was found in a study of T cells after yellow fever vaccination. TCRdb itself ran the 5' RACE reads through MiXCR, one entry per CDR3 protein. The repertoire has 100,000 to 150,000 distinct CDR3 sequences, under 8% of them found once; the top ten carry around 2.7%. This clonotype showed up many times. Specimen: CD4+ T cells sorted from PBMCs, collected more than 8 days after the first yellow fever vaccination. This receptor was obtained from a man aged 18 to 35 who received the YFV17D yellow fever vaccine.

The CDR3: CASSRDGNEQFF. CDR3 nucleotides: TGTGCCAGCAGCCGGGACGGCAATGAGCAGTTCTTC. This chain links TRBV5-6 with TRBJ2-1; D possibly matches TRBD1 or TRBD2 (5 bases each). CDR1 is SGHDT, CDR2 YYEEEE, per germline. The CDR3 is 12 amino acids. V lost 4 bases, J lost 6 bases, and 8 bases lay in between.